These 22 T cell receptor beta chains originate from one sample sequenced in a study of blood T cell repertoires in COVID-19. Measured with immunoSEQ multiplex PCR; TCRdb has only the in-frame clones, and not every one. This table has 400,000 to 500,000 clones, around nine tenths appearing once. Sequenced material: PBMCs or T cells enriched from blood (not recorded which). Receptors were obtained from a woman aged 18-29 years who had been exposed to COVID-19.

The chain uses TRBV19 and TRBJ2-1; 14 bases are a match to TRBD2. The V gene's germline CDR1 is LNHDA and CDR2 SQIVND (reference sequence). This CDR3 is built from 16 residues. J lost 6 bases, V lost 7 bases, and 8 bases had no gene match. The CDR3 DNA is TGTGCCAGTACGATCGGGACTAGCGGGAGATCCAATGAGCAGTTCTTC. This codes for CASTIGTSGRSNEQFF.

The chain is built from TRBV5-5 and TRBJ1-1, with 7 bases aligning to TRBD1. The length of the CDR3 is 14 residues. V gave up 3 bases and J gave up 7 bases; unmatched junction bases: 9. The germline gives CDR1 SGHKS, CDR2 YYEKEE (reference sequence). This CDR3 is CASSSQTGDLEAFF. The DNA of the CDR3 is TGTGCCAGCAGCTCGCAAACAGGGGATCTTGAAGCTTTCTTT.

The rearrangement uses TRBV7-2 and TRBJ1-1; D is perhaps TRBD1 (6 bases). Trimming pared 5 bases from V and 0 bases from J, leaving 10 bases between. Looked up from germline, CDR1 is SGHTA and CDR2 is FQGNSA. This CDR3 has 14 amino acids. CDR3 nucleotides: TGTGCCAGCAGCCCTCAGGGGCTGAACACTGAAGCTTTCTTT. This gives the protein CASSPQGLNTEAFF. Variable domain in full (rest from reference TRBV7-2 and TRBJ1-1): GAGVSQSPSNKVTEKGKDVELRCDPISGHTALYWYRQSLGQGLEFLIYFQGNSAPDKSGLPSDRFSAERTGGSVSTLTIQRTQQEDSAVYLCASSPQGLNTEAFFGQGTRLTVV.

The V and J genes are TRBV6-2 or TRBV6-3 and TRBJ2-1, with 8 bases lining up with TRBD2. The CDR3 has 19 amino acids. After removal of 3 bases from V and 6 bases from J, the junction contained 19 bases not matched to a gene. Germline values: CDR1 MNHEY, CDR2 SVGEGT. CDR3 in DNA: TGTGCCAGCAGTTATTGGATTAGTCTAGCGGGCAATTTTCCCAATGAGCAGTTCTTC. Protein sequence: CASSYWISLAGNFPNEQFF.

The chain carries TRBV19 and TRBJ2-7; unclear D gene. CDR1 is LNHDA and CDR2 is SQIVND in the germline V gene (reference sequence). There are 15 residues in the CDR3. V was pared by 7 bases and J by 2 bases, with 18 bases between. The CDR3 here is CASTISGRPPYEQYF. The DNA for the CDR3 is TGTGCCAGTACCATCTCCGGCAGGCCACCCTACGAGCAGTACTTC.

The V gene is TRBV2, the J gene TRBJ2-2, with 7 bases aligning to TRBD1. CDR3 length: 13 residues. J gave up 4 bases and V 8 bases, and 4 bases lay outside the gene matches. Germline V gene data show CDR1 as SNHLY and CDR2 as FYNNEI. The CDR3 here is CASYRGGTGELFF. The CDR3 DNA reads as TGTGCCAGCTACAGGGGTGGCACCGGGGAGCTGTTTTTT.

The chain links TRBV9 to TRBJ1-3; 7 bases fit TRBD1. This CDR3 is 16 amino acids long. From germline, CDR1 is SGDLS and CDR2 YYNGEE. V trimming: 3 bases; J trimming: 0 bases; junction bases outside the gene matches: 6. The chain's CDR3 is CASSALTGNSGNTIYF. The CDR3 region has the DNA TGTGCCAGCAGCGCGCTGACAGGGAACTCTGGAAACACCATATATTTT.

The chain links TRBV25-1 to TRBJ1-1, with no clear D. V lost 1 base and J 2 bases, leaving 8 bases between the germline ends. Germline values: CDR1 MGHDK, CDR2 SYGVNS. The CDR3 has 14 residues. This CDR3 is CASSEWSLNTEAFF. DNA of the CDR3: TGTGCCAGCAGTGAATGGAGCCTCAACACTGAAGCTTTCTTT.

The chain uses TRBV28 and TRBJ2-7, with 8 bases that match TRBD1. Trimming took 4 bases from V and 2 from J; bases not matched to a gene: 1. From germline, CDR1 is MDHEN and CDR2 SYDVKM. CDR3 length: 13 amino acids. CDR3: CASSWTGPYEQYF. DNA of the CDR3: TGTGCCAGCAGTTGGACAGGGCCCTACGAGCAGTACTTC.

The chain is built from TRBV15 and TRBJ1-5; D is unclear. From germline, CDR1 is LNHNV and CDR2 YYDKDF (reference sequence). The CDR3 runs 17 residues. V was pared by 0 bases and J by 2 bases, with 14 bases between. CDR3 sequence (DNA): TGTGCCACCAGCAGAGATTTCGGTTTTATGGGCAATCAGCCCCAGCATTTT. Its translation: CATSRDFGFMGNQPQHF.

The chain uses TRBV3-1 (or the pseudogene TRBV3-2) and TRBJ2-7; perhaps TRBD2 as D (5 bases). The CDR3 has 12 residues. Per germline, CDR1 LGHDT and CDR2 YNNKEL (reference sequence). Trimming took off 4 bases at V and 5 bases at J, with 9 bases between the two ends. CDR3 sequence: CASSLDWDEQYF. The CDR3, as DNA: TGTGCCAGCAGCCTGGACTGGGACGAGCAGTACTTC.

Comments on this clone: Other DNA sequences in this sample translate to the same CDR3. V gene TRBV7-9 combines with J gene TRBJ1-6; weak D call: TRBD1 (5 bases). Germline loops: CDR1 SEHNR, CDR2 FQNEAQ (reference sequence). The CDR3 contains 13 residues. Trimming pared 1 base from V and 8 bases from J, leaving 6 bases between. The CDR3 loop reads CASSLGGDSPLHF. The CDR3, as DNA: TGTGCCAGCAGCTTAGGGGGCGATTCACCCCTCCACTTT.

In DNA form, the CDR3 reads TGTGCCAGCAGTACTCCATCGAACACTGAAGCTTTCTTT. Amino acid sequence: CASSTPSNTEAFF. This chain links TRBV28 with TRBJ1-1; D is ambiguous. Trimming pared 5 bases from V and 1 base from J, leaving 8 bases between. Germline V gives CDR1 MDHEN, CDR2 SYDVKM. The CDR3 runs 13 residues.

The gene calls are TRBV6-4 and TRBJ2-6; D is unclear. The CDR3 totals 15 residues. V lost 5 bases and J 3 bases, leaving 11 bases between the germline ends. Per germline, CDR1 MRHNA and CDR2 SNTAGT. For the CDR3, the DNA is TGTGCCAGCAGTCCCACCGGAGATGGGGCCAACGTCCTGACTTTC. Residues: CASSPTGDGANVLTF.

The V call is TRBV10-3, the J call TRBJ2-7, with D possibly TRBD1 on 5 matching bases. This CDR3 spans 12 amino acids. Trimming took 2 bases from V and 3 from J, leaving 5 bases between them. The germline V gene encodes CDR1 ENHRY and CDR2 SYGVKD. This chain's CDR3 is CAISERGYEQYF. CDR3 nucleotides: TGTGCCATCAGTGAGAGGGGCTACGAGCAGTACTTC.

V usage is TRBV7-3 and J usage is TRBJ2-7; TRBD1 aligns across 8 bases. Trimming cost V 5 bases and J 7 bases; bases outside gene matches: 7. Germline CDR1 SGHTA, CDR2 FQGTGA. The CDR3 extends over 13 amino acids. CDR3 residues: CASSHNTGGEQYF. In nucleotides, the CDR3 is TGTGCCAGCAGCCATAACACAGGGGGGGAGCAGTACTTC.

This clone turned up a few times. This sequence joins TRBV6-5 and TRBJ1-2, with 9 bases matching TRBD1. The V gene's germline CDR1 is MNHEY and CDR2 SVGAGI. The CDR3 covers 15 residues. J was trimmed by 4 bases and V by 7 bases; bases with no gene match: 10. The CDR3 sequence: CASTRDRESPYGYTF. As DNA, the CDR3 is TGTGCCAGCACCAGGGACAGGGAATCCCCCTATGGCTACACCTTC.

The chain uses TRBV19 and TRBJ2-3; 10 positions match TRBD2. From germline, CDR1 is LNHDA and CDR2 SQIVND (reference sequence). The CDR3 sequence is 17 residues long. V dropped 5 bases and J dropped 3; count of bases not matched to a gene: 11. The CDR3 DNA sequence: TGTGCCAGTAGTGGGGGTAGTCTAGCGGGGGCTACAGATACGCAGTATTTT. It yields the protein CASSGGSLAGATDTQYF.

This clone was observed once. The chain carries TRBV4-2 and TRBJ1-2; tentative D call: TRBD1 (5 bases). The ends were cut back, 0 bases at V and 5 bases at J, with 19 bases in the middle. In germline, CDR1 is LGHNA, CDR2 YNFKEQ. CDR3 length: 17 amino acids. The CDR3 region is CASSQDFNFAGQYGYTF. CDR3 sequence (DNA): TGTGCCAGCAGCCAAGATTTTAATTTCGCAGGGCAATATGGCTACACCTTC.

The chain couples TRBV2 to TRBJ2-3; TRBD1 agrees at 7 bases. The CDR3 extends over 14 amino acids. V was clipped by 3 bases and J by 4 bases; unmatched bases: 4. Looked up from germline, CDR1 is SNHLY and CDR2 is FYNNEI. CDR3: CASSDSGGADTQYF. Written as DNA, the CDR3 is TGTGCCAGCAGTGACTCAGGGGGAGCAGATACGCAGTATTTT.

The CDR3, as DNA: TGTGCCAGTAGTATCCTGGCCCGATTTGACAGCGAGAATCAGCCCCAGCATTTT. Its protein is CASSILARFDSENQPQHF. The chain is built from TRBV19 and TRBJ1-5; D perhaps matches TRBD1 (5 bases). This CDR3 spans 18 amino acids. Deletions cut 3 bases from V and 4 bases from J, with 22 bases between. Germline V gene sequence: CDR1 LNHDA, CDR2 SQIVND (reference sequence).

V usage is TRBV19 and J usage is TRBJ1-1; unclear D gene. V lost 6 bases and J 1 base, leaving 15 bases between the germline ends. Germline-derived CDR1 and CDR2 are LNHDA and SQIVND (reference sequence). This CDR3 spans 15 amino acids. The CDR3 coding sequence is TGTGCCAGTAGCCCCGGCTGGAGGTCGAACACTGAAGCTTTCTTT. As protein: CASSPGWRSNTEAFF. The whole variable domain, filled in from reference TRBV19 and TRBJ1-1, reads DGGITQSPKYLFRKEGQNVTLSCEQNLNHDAMYWYRQDPGQGLRLIYYSQIVNDFQKGDIAEGYSVSREKKESFPLTVTSAQKNPTAFYLCASSPGWRSNTEAFFGQGTRLTVV.